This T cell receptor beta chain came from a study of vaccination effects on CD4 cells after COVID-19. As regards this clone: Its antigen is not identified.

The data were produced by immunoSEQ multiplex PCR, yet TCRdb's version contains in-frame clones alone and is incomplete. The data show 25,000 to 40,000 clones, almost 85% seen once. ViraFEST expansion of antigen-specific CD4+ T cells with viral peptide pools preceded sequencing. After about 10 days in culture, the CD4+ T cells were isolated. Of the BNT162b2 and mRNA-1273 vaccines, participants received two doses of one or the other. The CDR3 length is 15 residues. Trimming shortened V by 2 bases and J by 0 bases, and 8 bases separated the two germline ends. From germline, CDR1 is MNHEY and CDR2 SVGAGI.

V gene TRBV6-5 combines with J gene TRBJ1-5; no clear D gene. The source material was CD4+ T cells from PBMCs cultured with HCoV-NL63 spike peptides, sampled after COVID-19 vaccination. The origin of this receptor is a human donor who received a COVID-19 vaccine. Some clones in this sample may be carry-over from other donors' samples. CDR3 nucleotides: TGTGCCAGCAGTTACGACGGCTCTAGCAATCAGCCCCAGCATTTT. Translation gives CASSYDGSSNQPQHF.